Shown below are 17 T cell receptor beta chains from a single sample sequenced in a study of cytomegalovirus exposure and HLA in healthy donors. The PCR employed 60 Vbeta primers together with 13 Jbeta primers. Profiling relied on immunoSEQ multiplex PCR, and the TCRdb table lists in-frame clones only, not all of them. Of about 180,000 clones in the sample, 79% were seen once. Specimen: PBMCs. The source is a woman between 40 and 50 years old in good health and CMV-seronegative.

This chain connects TRBV27 to TRBJ2-1; 7 bases align to TRBD1. This CDR3 comprises 17 residues. Germline V lookup: CDR1 MNHEY, CDR2 SMNVEV (reference sequence). V was pared by 6 bases and J by 1 base, with 12 bases of the junction left unmatched. The chain's CDR3 is CASRGTASSRSYNEQFF. The CDR3 DNA follows: TGTGCCAGCAGGGGGACAGCTTCATCCCGGTCCTACAATGAGCAGTTCTTC.

The chain couples TRBV19 to TRBJ1-1; TRBD1 might be the D (5 bases). CDR1 is LNHDA, CDR2 SQIVND, per germline (reference sequence). V was shortened by 3 bases and J by 7 bases, with 15 bases between the two germline ends. The length of the CDR3 is 14 residues. The chain's CDR3 is CASSIGDRGGEAFF. CDR3 in DNA: TGTGCCAGTAGTATTGGGGACCGGGGAGGTGAAGCTTTCTTT.

The chain uses TRBV11-3 and TRBJ2-2; TRBD1 aligns across 7 bases. This CDR3 has 15 amino acids. The ends lost 5 bases at V and 2 bases at J; junction bases unmatched: 5. Germline V gene data show CDR1 as SGHNT and CDR2 as YENEEA. CDR3 DNA sequence: TGTGCCAGCAGCGTGGGACAGCGAAACACCGGGGAGCTGTTTTTT. The encoded protein is CASSVGQRNTGELFF.

J is TRBJ2-1 and V is TRBV6-1, with D hard to call. The CDR3 runs to 12 residues. Deletions cut 7 bases from V and 6 bases from J, with 10 bases between. Per the germline V gene, CDR1 is MNHNS and CDR2 is SASEGT. CDR3 in amino acids: CASTVVLNEQFF. In DNA, the CDR3 is TGTGCCAGCACGGTCGTACTCAATGAGCAGTTCTTC.

This clone has more than one count but fewer than ten. The chain links TRBV5-1 to TRBJ2-7; TRBD2 agrees at 16 bases. CDR3 size: 17 residues. Unmatched junction bases numbered 4, after V lost 4 bases and J lost 0 bases. Germline CDR1 is SGHRS and CDR2 is YFSETQ. The CDR3 protein is CASSGGLAGGPSYEQYF. CDR3 DNA: TGCGCCAGCAGCGGGGGACTAGCGGGAGGGCCCTCCTACGAGCAGTACTTC.

The rearrangement links TRBV27 to TRBJ2-7, with TRBD1 identical over 8 bases. J was trimmed by 2 bases and V by 6 bases; bases with no gene match: 3. The CDR3 runs to 13 residues. Germline CDR1 and CDR2: MNHEY and SMNVEV (reference sequence). CDR3 in DNA: TGTGCCAGCAGAAAGACAGGGGCCTACGAGCAGTACTTC. This translates into CASRKTGAYEQYF.

The chain uses TRBV28 and TRBJ2-2; D might be TRBD1 (6 bases). Deletions cut 6 bases from V and 0 bases from J, with 17 bases between. In germline, CDR1 is MDHEN, CDR2 SYDVKM. The length of the CDR3 is 17 residues. The CDR3 loop is CASSTLFRTANTGELFF. The CDR3 bases are TGTGCCAGCAGCACCCTTTTCCGGACAGCGAACACCGGGGAGCTGTTTTTT.

This chain joins TRBV28 and TRBJ1-4; TRBD1 agrees at 8 bases. The length of the CDR3 is 14 residues. Germline assignment: CDR1 MDHEN and CDR2 SYDVKM. V was clipped by 7 bases and J by 7 bases; unmatched bases: 8. CDR3 coding DNA: TGTGCCAGCAATACCATACAGGGGGGTGAAAAACTGTTTTTT. This codes for CASNTIQGGEKLFF.

Written as DNA, the CDR3 is TGTGCCAGCAGCGGAGCAGGCCAGAGCATTAACTATGGCTACACCTTC. It is translated as CASSGAGQSINYGYTF. V is TRBV9 and J is TRBJ1-2; D remains ambiguous. This CDR3 has 16 amino acids. Germline loops: CDR1 SGDLS, CDR2 YYNGEE. Trimming removed 3 bases from V and 1 base from J, with 16 bases in between.

Only a few counts were recorded for this clone. The gene calls are TRBV5-1 and TRBJ1-4; 11 bases are a match to TRBD1. Germline V CDR1 and CDR2: SGHRS, YFSETQ. V shed 4 bases and J 3 bases; nucleotides not matched to a gene: 5. This CDR3 has 16 residues. CDR3 protein: CASSIGQGAANEKLFF. CDR3 sequence (DNA): TGCGCCAGCAGCATCGGACAGGGGGCGGCTAATGAAAAACTGTTTTTT.

This sequence joins TRBV2 and TRBJ1-2, with TRBD1 matching over 9 bases. CDR3 length: 15 amino acids. The trim removed 7 bases at V and 2 bases at J, leaving 8 bases unmatched. CDR1 and CDR2 from the germline V gene are SNHLY and FYNNEI. CDR3 protein: CASTRDRDRNYGYTF. The CDR3, as DNA: TGTGCCAGCACCCGGGACAGGGATCGAAACTATGGCTACACCTTC.

The chain combines TRBV4-2 with TRBJ2-7, with D possibly being TRBD2 (6 bases). CDR3 size: 15 residues. CDR1 and CDR2 from the germline V gene are LGHNA and YNFKEQ. The V end was cut by 4 bases, the J end by 1 base, with 14 bases between. Here the CDR3 DNA reads TGTGCCAGCAGCCCCCACCCGGGGGAGTCCTACGAGCAGTACTTC. Amino acids: CASSPHPGESYEQYF.

The gene calls are TRBV14 and TRBJ1-1; D uncertain. Germline V gene sequence: CDR1 SGHDN, CDR2 FVKESK. CDR3 size: 13 residues. V was shortened by 1 base and J by 6 bases, with 9 bases between the two germline ends. The CDR3 DNA reads TGTGCCAGCAGCCAAGTCCGAGGGTCTGAAGCTTTCTTT. Protein sequence: CASSQVRGSEAFF.

The chain is built from TRBV6-5 and TRBJ2-7; D is perhaps TRBD1 (5 bases). V was trimmed by 0 bases and J by 2 bases, leaving 11 bases between them. Germline lookup yields CDR1 MNHEY and CDR2 SVGAGI. The CDR3 loop spans 15 amino acids. DNA for the CDR3: TGTGCCAGCAGTTACTCGACAGCTCAGACCTACGAGCAGTACTTC. This codes for CASSYSTAQTYEQYF.

This CDR3 is CATSRSRAGNTIYF. The CDR3 DNA sequence: TGTGCCACCAGCAGAAGCAGGGCTGGAAACACCATATATTTT. This chain links TRBV15 with TRBJ1-3; a possible D gene is TRBD1 (5 bases). The CDR3 is 14 amino acids. Germline V lookup: CDR1 LNHNV, CDR2 YYDKDF (reference sequence). Trimming cost V 2 bases and J 2 bases, with 7 bases left between them.

This sequence joins TRBV13 and TRBJ2-1; 9 nucleotides line up with TRBD2. Germline CDR1 and CDR2: PRHDT and FYEKMQ (reference sequence). After removal of 5 bases from V and 9 bases from J, the junction contained 11 bases not matched to a gene. This CDR3 region has 15 residues. The CDR3 DNA sequence: TGTGCCAGCAGCCCTTCCCGGAGTAGCGGGAGTGAGCAGTTCTTC. Encoded protein: CASSPSRSSGSEQFF.

The chain employs TRBV2 and TRBJ1-5; 8 bases map to TRBD1. The V gene's germline CDR1 is SNHLY and CDR2 FYNNEI. The CDR3 length is 14 residues. V gave up 8 bases and J gave up 2 bases; unmatched junction bases: 5. The CDR3 DNA sequence: TGTGCCAGCGGGGGGGGACAGGGCAATCAGCCCCAGCATTTT. Protein product: CASGGGQGNQPQHF.